The rows below give T cell receptor beta chains drawn from one sample of a study of CD8+ T cells in alopecia areata. TCRdb's table, derived via immunoSEQ multiplex PCR, lists solely in-frame clones and lacks some. The table has 150,000 to 200,000 clones, roughly 60% seen once. The sample consisted of CD4+ T cells sorted from blood, taken at roughly week 55, from a patient treated with tofacitinib. These receptors were collected from a human donor with alopecia areata. The CDR3 runs from the conserved cysteine through the conserved F or W. Fields, in order: D gene, clone size, V gene, J gene, CDR3 length, CDR3 DNA, CDR3 protein. The D gene is left open where the match is weak. Only part of the rows carry a size: once, few, many, or a class if the clone is expanded.

TRBD2,-,TRBV30,TRBJ2-7,15,TGTGCCTGGACCATTACCGGGACTAGCGGGGGCGAGCAGTACTTC,CAWTITGTSGGEQYF
TRBD1,-,TRBV2,TRBJ2-7,14,TGTGCCAGCAGGGGGACAGGGGGGACCTACGAGCAGTACTTC,CASRGTGGTYEQYF
-,few,TRBV29-1,TRBJ2-3,16,TGCAGCGCCTCCGACCGGGACATTACTAGCACAGATACGCAGTATTTT,CSASDRDITSTDTQYF
TRBD1,few,TRBV27,TRBJ2-1,16,TGTGCCAGCAGAATACTTATGACAGGGTTGAGCAATGAGCAGTTCTTC,CASRILMTGLSNEQFF
TRBD1,-,TRBV25-1,TRBJ2-1,15,TGTGCCAGCAGCGGGACAGAGGCCTTAGACAATGAGCAGTTCTTC,CASSGTEALDNEQFF
-,-,TRBV5-6,TRBJ1-2,15,TGTGCCAGCAGCCTACCGACACGCAGTGGCTATGGCTACACCTTC,CASSLPTRSGYGYTF
-,-,TRBV7-2,TRBJ1-5,12,TGTGCCAGCCAAATGATGGATCAGCCCCAGCATTTT,CASQMMDQPQHF
-,-,TRBV6-4,TRBJ2-1,14,TGTGCCAGCAGTGAACAGGGTTTCTACAATGAGCAGTTCTTC,CASSEQGFYNEQFF
TRBD1,-,TRBV9,TRBJ1-2,15,TGTGCCAGCAGCGTTGGGAACAGGGGCTCCTATGGCTACACCTTC,CASSVGNRGSYGYTF
-,-,TRBV18,TRBJ1-6,14,TGTGCCAGCACCAGCCGGGACACAAATTCACCCCTCCACTTT,CASTSRDTNSPLHF
TRBD1,-,TRBV18,TRBJ1-2,15,TGTGCCAGCTCACCACGGGACAGTGCTAACTATGGCTACACCTTC,CASSPRDSANYGYTF
TRBD1,-,TRBV7-2,TRBJ1-2,13,TGTGCCAGCAGCACCAACCAGGGGGATGGCTACACCTTC,CASSTNQGDGYTF
-,-,TRBV7-9,TRBJ2-2,14,TGTGCCAGCAGCATGTCAGGGGCGGTCAGGGAGCTGTTTTTT,CASSMSGAVRELFF
TRBD2,-,TRBV25-1,TRBJ2-3,16,TGTGCCAGCAGTCTCCGGCCGGGACTAGCTCCAGATACGCAGTATTTT,CASSLRPGLAPDTQYF
-,-,TRBV5-6,TRBJ1-6,17,TGTGCCAGCAGCTCACCGTGGACAGCCTCCTATAATTCACCCCTCCACTTT,CASSSPWTASYNSPLHF
-,-,TRBV29-1,TRBJ1-2,14,TGCCTTTGCGGTGAGGCAGGGACTAACTATGGCTACACCTTC,CLCGEAGTNYGYTF
-,-,TRBV6-5,TRBJ1-2,13,TGTGCCAGCACCCCGACAGCTAACTATGGCTACACCTTC,CASTPTANYGYTF
-,-,TRBV18,TRBJ1-3,16,TGTGCCAGCTCACCACAGGGGAGGACATCCGGAAACACCATATATTTT,CASSPQGRTSGNTIYF
TRBD2,-,TRBV6-6,TRBJ2-5,15,TGTGCCAGCAGCCCCGGACTAGCCCAGTTTGAGACCCAGTACTTC,CASSPGLAQFETQYF
-,few,TRBV19,TRBJ2-5,13,TGTGCCAGTGGAGTCAAAAAGGGGGAGACCCAGTACTTC,CASGVKKGETQYF
-,-,TRBV6-5,TRBJ2-7,14,TGTGCCAGCAGACCACAGGGACGAACCTACGAGCAGTACTTC,CASRPQGRTYEQYF
TRBD2,-,TRBV5-1,TRBJ2-1,16,TGCGCCAGCAGCTTGGTCGCTAGCGGGGGAGGCAATGAGCAGTTCTTC,CASSLVASGGGNEQFF
TRBD1,few,TRBV4-2,TRBJ2-5,14,TGTGCCAGCAGCCAAGACAGGGGGCGGGAGACCCAGTACTTC,CASSQDRGRETQYF
-,-,TRBV10-3,TRBJ1-2,12,TGTGCCATCAGTCCGGTCAGGGGAGACTACACCTTC,CAISPVRGDYTF
-,-,TRBV20-1,TRBJ2-5,10,TGCAGTGCTAGAGCCCGCCAGGAGTACTTC,CSARARQEYF
-,few,TRBV30,TRBJ1-3,14,TGTGCCTGGAGTGTAACTTCCTCTGGAAACACCATATATTTT,CAWSVTSSGNTIYF
TRBD1,-,TRBV5-1,TRBJ2-3,12,TGCGCCAGCAGCGAGGGACAGGGCACGCAGTATTTT,CASSEGQGTQYF
TRBD1,few,TRBV5-1,TRBJ2-7,14,TGCGCCAGCAGCCCGGGACAGGGGGCCTACGAGCAGTACTTC,CASSPGQGAYEQYF
TRBD1,-,TRBV30,TRBJ1-3,14,TGTGCCTGGACCGGGGGACAGGGGCGAAACACCATATATTTT,CAWTGGQGRNTIYF
TRBD1,-,TRBV9,TRBJ2-1,15,TGTGCCAGCAGCCAGTGGGACAGACCATACAATGAGCAGTTCTTC,CASSQWDRPYNEQFF
TRBD2,-,TRBV30,TRBJ2-5,14,TGTGCCTGGAGGACTAGCGGGGCTCAAGAGACCCAGTACTTC,CAWRTSGAQETQYF
-,-,TRBV29-1,TRBJ2-4,11,TGCAGCGTTAGAATAGGGGACATTCAGTACTTC,CSVRIGDIQYF
TRBD2,-,TRBV5-1,TRBJ2-2,18,TGCGCCAGCAGCTTGTCTGTACGAGCGGGAATGAACACCGGGGAGCTGTTTTTT,CASSLSVRAGMNTGELFF
-,-,TRBV10-3,TRBJ2-1,14,TGTGCCATCAGTGAGTCGGCTAGGGACAATGAGCAGTTCTTC,CAISESARDNEQFF
TRBD2,-,TRBV5-1,TRBJ2-3,15,TGCGCCAGCAGCTCTGCGGGGGGTCGCACAGATACGCAGTATTTT,CASSSAGGRTDTQYF
-,once,TRBV2,TRBJ2-5,14,TGTGCCAGCACCGGGAAGGGATGGCAAGAGACCCAGTACTTC,CASTGKGWQETQYF
-,-,TRBV13,TRBJ1-2,14,TGTGCCAGCAGCTTAGCGGCAGGGGTGTATGGCTACACCTTC,CASSLAAGVYGYTF
TRBD1,-,TRBV4-1,TRBJ2-1,15,TGCGCCAGCAGCCAAGGAGGACAGGGGTACGGTGAGCAGTTCTTC,CASSQGGQGYGEQFF
TRBD1,few,TRBV14,TRBJ1-1,15,TGTGCCAGCAGCCCATTACAGGGGGCGAGGACTGAAGCTTTCTTT,CASSPLQGARTEAFF
TRBD1,few,TRBV29-1,TRBJ1-4,14,TGCAGCGCCTTTCTACAGGGGTCTAATGAAAAACTGTTTTTT,CSAFLQGSNEKLFF
-,-,TRBV4-1,TRBJ2-6,19,TGCGCCAGCAGCCAAGATTGGGGCGGGGCCAACTCTGGGGCCAACGTCCTGACTTTC,CASSQDWGGANSGANVLTF
-,-,TRBV5-6,TRBJ1-2,13,TGTGCCAGCAGCTTGGGACGTGCTTATGGCTACACCTTC,CASSLGRAYGYTF
-,-,TRBV18,TRBJ1-4,15,TGTGCCAGCTCACCGCGGACGGCGTTAAATGAAAAACTGTTTTTT,CASSPRTALNEKLFF
TRBD1,-,TRBV29-1,TRBJ1-1,15,TGCAGCGTTGGCCCCCTTAGACAGGGGGAGCGTGAAGCTTTCTTT,CSVGPLRQGEREAFF
TRBD1,-,TRBV30,TRBJ1-2,14,TGTGCCTGGAGGAGACAGGGGAAGGACTATGGCTACACCTTC,CAWRRQGKDYGYTF
-,-,TRBV30,TRBJ2-1,12,TGTGCCTGGAGTGGCAGTTACAATGAGCAGTTCTTC,CAWSGSYNEQFF
TRBD1,-,TRBV5-6,TRBJ1-1,16,TGTGCCAGCAGCCCCGGACAGGGAGGGTTCGGCACTGAAGCTTTCTTT,CASSPGQGGFGTEAFF
-,-,TRBV2,TRBJ1-2,14,TGTGCCAGCAGTGAAGAGGGTCGATGGTATGGCTACACCTTC,CASSEEGRWYGYTF
-,once,TRBV29-1,TRBJ1-1,16,TGCAGCGTTGACACCCCGGCGGGGGGCAGGACCACTGAAGCTTTCTTT,CSVDTPAGGRTTEAFF
TRBD1,-,TRBV7-9,TRBJ2-3,14,TGTGCCAGCAGCGACAGGGGCCACACAGATACGCAGTATTTT,CASSDRGHTDTQYF
-,-,TRBV29-1,TRBJ1-3,15,TGCAGCGCCCAAGAGGGGGTTAGCTCTGGAAACACCATATATTTT,CSAQEGVSSGNTIYF
-,few,TRBV6-1,TRBJ2-7,11,TGTGCCAGCGAATTGAACTACGAGCAGTACTTC,CASELNYEQYF
-,few,TRBV19,TRBJ2-6,16,TGTGCCAGTAGTACCTCCCGAAACTCTGGGGCCAACGTCCTGACTTTC,CASSTSRNSGANVLTF
-,-,TRBV30,TRBJ2-3,15,TGTGCCTGGAGCCTCCGGAGCGGCGGCACAGATACGCAGTATTTT,CAWSLRSGGTDTQYF
TRBD2,-,TRBV9,TRBJ2-1,15,TGTGCCAGCAGCGTAAAGGCTAGCGGGGGGAATGAGCAGTTCTTC,CASSVKASGGNEQFF
TRBD2,-,TRBV6-1,TRBJ2-1,15,TGTGCCAGCAGCCTAGCGGGGTACTCCTACAATGAGCAGTTCTTC,CASSLAGYSYNEQFF
-,-,TRBV10-3,TRBJ2-7,14,TGTGCCATCAGTCGGACCGATCCCTCCTACGAGCAGTACTTC,CAISRTDPSYEQYF
TRBD1,-,TRBV5-6,TRBJ1-1,15,TGTGCCAGCAGCTTGGCAGGGACAGGGTACACTGAAGCTTTCTTT,CASSLAGTGYTEAFF
-,few,TRBV7-9,TRBJ1-4,15,TGTGCCAGCAGCTTAGTCGGGGCAACTAATGAAAAACTGTTTTTT,CASSLVGATNEKLFF